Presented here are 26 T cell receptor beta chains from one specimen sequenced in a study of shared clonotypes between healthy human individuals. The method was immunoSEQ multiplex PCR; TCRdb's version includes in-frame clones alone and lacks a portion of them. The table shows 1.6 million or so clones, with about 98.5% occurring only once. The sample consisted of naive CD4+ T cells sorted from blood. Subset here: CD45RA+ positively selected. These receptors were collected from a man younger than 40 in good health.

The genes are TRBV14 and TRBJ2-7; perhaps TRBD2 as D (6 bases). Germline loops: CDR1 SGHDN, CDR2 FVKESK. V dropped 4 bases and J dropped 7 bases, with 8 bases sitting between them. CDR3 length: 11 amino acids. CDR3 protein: CASSPGGEQYF. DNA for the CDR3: TGTGCCAGCAGCCCCGGGGGAGAGCAGTACTTC.

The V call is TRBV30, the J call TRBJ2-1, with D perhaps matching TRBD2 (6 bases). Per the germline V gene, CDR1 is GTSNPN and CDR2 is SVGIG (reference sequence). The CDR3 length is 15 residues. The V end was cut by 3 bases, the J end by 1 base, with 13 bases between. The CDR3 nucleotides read TGTGCCTGGAGCGGGACTCGAAGATCCTACAATGAGCAGTTCTTC. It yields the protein CAWSGTRRSYNEQFF.

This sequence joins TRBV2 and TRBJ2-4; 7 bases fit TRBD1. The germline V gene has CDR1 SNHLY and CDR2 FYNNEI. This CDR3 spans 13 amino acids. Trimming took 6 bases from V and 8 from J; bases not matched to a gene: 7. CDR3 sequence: CASSSDRDDIQYF. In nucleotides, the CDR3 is TGTGCCAGCAGCTCAGACAGGGATGACATTCAGTACTTC.

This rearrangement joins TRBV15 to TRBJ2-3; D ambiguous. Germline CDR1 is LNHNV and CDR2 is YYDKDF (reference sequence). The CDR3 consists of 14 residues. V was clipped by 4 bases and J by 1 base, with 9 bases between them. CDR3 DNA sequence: TGTGCCACCAGCAAAGATGGGGGCACAGATACGCAGTATTTT. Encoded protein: CATSKDGGTDTQYF.

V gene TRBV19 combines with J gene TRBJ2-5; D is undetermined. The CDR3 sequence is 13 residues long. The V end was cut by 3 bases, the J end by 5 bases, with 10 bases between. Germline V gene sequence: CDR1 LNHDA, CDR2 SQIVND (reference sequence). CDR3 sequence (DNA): TGTGCCAGTAGTATTGGCCCGAGGGAGACCCAGTACTTC. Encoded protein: CASSIGPRETQYF.

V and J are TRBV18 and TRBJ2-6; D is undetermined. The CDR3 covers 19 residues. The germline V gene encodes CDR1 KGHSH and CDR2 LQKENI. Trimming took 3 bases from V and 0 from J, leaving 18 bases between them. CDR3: CASSPWETDYNSGANVLTF. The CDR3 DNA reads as TGTGCCAGCTCACCCTGGGAAACGGATTATAACTCTGGGGCCAACGTCCTGACTTTC. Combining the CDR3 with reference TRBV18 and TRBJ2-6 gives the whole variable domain NAGVMQNPRHLVRRRGQEARLRCSPMKGHSHVYWYRQLPEEGLKFMVYLQKENIIDESGMPKERFSAEFPKEGPSILRIQQVVRGDSAAYFCASSPWETDYNSGANVLTFGAGSRLTVL.

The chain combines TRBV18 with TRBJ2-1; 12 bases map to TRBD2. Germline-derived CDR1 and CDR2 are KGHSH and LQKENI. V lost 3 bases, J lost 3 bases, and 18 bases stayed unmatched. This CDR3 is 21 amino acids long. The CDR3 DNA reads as TGTGCCAGCTCACCCGGGCGCAGGGGAGGCGGACTAGCGGGGTTCTACAATGAGCAGTTCTTC. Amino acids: CASSPGRRGGGLAGFYNEQFF.

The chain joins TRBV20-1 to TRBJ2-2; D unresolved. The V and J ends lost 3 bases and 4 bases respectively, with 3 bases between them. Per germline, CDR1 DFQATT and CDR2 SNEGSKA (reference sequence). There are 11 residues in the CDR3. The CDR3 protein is CSASFTGELFF. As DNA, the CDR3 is TGCAGTGCTAGTTTCACCGGGGAGCTGTTTTTT.

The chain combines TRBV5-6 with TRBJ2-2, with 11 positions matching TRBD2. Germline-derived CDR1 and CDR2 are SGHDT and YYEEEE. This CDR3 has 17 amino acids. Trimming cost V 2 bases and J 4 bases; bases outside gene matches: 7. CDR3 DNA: TGTGCCAGCAGCTTCGCCCCTCTAGCGGGAGGCACCGGGGAGCTGTTTTTT. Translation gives CASSFAPLAGGTGELFF.

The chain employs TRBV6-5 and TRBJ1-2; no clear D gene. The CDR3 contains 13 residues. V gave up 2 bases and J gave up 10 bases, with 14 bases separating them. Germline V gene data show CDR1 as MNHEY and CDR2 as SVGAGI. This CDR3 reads CASSYPIPRVYTF. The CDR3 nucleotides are TGTGCCAGCAGTTACCCTATCCCCCGAGTCTACACCTTC.

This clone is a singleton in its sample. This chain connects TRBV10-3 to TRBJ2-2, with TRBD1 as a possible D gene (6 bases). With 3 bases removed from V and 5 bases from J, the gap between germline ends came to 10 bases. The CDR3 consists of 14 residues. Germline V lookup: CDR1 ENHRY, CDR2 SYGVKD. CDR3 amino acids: CAISDLGQTGELFF. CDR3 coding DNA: TGTGCCATCAGTGACCTCGGACAGACCGGGGAGCTGTTTTTT.

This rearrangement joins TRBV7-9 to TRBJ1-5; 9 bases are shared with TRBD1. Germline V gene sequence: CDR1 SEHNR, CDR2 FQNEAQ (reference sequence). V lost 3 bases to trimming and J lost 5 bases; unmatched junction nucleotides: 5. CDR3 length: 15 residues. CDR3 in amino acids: CASSFTGGAYQPQHF. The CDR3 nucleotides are TGTGCCAGCAGCTTCACAGGGGGCGCCTATCAGCCCCAGCATTTT.

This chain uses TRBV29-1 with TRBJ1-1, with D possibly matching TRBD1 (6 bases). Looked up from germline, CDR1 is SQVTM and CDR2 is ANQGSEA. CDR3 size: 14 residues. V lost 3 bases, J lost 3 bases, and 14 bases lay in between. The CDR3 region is CSVDGGRGDTEAFF. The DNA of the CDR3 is TGCAGCGTTGATGGGGGCAGGGGAGACACTGAAGCTTTCTTT.

CDR3 residues: CASSLEQTGLGQPQHF. In nucleotides, the CDR3 is TGTGCCAGCAGCTTAGAGCAGACAGGGCTGGGGCAGCCCCAGCATTTT. The chain is built from TRBV11-3 and TRBJ1-5, with 7 nucleotides matching TRBD1. The CDR3 contains 16 residues. The junction had 9 bases not matched to a gene; V was cut back by 0 bases and J by 7 bases. Germline V gives CDR1 SGHNT, CDR2 YENEEA.

CDR3: CASSQERRSKVRTGKMESNQPQHF. The CDR3 DNA reads TGTGCCAGCAGCCAAGAAAGACGGTCGAAGGTCAGGACAGGGAAGATGGAGAGCAATCAGCCCCAGCATTTT. The J gene is TRBJ1-5, the V gene TRBV14; TRBD1 matches at 8 bases. The V segment lost 0 bases and the J segment 1 base; nucleotides outside the gene matches: 26. The length of the CDR3 is 24 residues. The V gene's germline CDR1 is SGHDN and CDR2 FVKESK.

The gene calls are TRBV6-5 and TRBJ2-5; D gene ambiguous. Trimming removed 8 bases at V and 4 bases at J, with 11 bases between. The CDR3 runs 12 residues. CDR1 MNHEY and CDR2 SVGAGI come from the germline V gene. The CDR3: CASGRRPETQYF. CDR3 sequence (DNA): TGTGCCAGCGGGCGGAGACCAGAGACCCAGTACTTC.

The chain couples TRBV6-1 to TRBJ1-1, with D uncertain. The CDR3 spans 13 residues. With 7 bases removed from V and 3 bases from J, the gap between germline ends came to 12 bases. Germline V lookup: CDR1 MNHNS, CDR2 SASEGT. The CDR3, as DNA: TGTGCCAGCAAGGTGGAGCTGTACACTGAAGCTTTCTTT. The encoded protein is CASKVELYTEAFF.

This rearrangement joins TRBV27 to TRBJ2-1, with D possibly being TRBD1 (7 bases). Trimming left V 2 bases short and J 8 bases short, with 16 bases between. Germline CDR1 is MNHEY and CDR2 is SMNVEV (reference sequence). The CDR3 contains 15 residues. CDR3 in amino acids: CASSLEAGGLYEQFF. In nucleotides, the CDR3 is TGTGCCAGCAGTTTAGAGGCAGGGGGACTTTATGAGCAGTTCTTC.

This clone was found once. In nucleotides, the CDR3 is TGTGCCACCACCCTCGGTTCAGGGCGGACAGATACGCAGTATTTT. Amino acids: CATTLGSGRTDTQYF. This chain uses TRBV10-3 with TRBJ2-3; TRBD1 is a possible D gene (5 bases). The CDR3 has 15 amino acids. Between the trimmed V and J ends, which lost 10 bases and 3 bases, there was a span of 20 bases. Germline V gene sequence: CDR1 ENHRY, CDR2 SYGVKD.

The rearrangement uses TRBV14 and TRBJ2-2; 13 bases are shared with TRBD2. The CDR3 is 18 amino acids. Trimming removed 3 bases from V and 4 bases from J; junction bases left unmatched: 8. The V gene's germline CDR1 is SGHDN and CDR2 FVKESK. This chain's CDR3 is CASSHLGLAGASTGELFF. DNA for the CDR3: TGTGCCAGCAGCCACTTAGGACTAGCGGGAGCTAGCACCGGGGAGCTGTTTTTT.

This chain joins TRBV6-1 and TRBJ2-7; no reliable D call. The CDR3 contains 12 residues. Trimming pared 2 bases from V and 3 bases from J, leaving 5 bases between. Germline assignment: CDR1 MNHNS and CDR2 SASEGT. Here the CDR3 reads CASSEYDYEQYF. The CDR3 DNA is TGTGCCAGCAGTGAATACGACTACGAGCAGTACTTC.

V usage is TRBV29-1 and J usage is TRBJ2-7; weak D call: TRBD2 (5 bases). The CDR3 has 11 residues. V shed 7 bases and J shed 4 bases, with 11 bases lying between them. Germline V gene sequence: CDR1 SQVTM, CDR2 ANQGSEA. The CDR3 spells CSAERGYEQYF. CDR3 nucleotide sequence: TGCAGCGCCGAAAGAGGGTACGAGCAGTACTTC.

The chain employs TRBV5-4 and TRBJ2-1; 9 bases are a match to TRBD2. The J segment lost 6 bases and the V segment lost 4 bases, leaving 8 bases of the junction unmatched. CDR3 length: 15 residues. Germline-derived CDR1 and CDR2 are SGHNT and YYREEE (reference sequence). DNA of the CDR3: TGTGCCAGCAGCCCCGGGCTAGCGGGAACCAATGAGCAGTTCTTC. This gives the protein CASSPGLAGTNEQFF.

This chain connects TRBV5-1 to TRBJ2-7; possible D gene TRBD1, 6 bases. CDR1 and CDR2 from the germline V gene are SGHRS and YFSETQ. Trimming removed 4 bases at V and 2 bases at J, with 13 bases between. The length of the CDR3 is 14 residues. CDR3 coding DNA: TGCGCCAGCAGCGTCGACAGGCCAACCTACGAGCAGTACTTC. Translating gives CASSVDRPTYEQYF.

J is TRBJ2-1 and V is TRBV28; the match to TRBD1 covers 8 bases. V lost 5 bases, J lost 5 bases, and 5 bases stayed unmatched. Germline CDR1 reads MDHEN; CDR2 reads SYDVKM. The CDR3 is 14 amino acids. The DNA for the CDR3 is TGTGCCAGCAGTACCCTGGACAGGGACAATGAGCAGTTCTTC. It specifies CASSTLDRDNEQFF.

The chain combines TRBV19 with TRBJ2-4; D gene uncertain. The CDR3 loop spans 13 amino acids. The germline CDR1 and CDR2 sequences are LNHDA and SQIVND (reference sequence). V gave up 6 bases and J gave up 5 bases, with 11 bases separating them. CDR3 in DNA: TGTGCCAGTAGAGAGCAGAGCGAAAACATTCAGTACTTC. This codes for CASREQSENIQYF. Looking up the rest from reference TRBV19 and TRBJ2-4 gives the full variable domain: DGGITQSPKYLFRKEGQNVTLSCEQNLNHDAMYWYRQDPGQGLRLIYYSQIVNDFQKGDIAEGYSVSREKKESFPLTVTSAQKNPTAFYLCASREQSENIQYFGAGTRLSVL.